The rows below give T cell receptor beta chains drawn from one sample of a study of T cells in Graves' hyperthyroidism and ophthalmopathy. TCRdb re-analysed the multiplex PCR reads in MiXCR, keeping a single row per CDR3 protein. The sample has around 600,000 distinct CDR3 sequences, roughly 15% seen once; the top ten hold around an eighth. The sample comprised blood. All receptors derive from a woman aged 50 to 65 with Graves' ophthalmopathy. The CDR3 runs from the conserved cysteine through the conserved F or W. A D gene is named only where the DNA matches it firmly. Part of the rows lack a size; the others show once, few, many or a class for expanded clones.

V	D	size	J	DNA	CDR3
TRBV4-1	NA	many	TRBJ1-2	TGCGCCAGCAGCCAAGATAACAGGGTCGTCTATGGCTACACCTTC	CASSQDNRVVYGYTF
TRBV7-9	TRBD2	few	TRBJ2-7	TGTGCCAGCAGCCATGTATCGGGACTAGCGATCTACGAGCAGTACTTC	CASSHVSGLAIYEQYF
TRBV30	NA	many	TRBJ1-5	TGTGCCTGGAGTGTACGGGGAGGGAGCAATCAGCCCCAGCATTTT	CAWSVRGGSNQPQHF
TRBV6-2/TRBV6-3	TRBD1	many	TRBJ1-1	TGTGCCAGCAGTCAGGACAGGGGAATGAACACTGAAGCTTTCTTT	CASSQDRGMNTEAFF
TRBV5-6	TRBD2	few	TRBJ2-5	TGTGCCAGCAGCCGGGACTACCCAGAGACCCAGTACTTC	CASSRDYPETQYF
TRBV15	NA	many	TRBJ2-7	TGTGCCACCAGCAGGGGAGGGGACAATGCCTACGAGCAGTACTTC	CATSRGGDNAYEQYF
TRBV20-1	NA	few	TRBJ2-5	TGCAGTGCTAGAGATCACTTTGGGCTCGGGGAGACCCAGTACTTC	CSARDHFGLGETQYF
TRBV29-1	TRBD1	many	TRBJ1-1	TGCAGCGCCAGACCCGGGACAGGGGGGAACACTGAAGCTTTCTTT	CSARPGTGGNTEAFF
TRBV5-1	TRBD2	many	TRBJ2-1	TGCGCCAGCAGCGGGGGACTAGCAGAGAACTACAATGAGCAGTTCTTC	CASSGGLAENYNEQFF
TRBV27	NA	many	TRBJ1-1	TGTGCCAGCAGTACGTACAGGACAAACACTGAAGCTTTCTTT	CASSTYRTNTEAFF
TRBV6-1	NA	many	TRBJ2-7	TGTGCCACCCGGCCGGGACTTCCCTACGAGCAGTACTTC	CATRPGLPYEQYF
TRBV7-3	NA	many	TRBJ2-7	TGTGCCAGCAGTCCTACCGGGCCCGCTGGGAACGAGCAGTACTTC	CASSPTGPAGNEQYF
TRBV5-1	TRBD2	NA	TRBJ2-2	TGCGCCAGCAGCTTGAGTCTAGCGGTCACCGGGGAGCTGTTTTTT	CASSLSLAVTGELFF
TRBV9	NA	NA	TRBJ2-7	TGTGCCAGCAGCGTAGGCGGGGTTAACTACGAGCAGTACTTC	CASSVGGVNYEQYF
TRBV6-2/TRBV6-3	NA	NA	TRBJ1-2	TGTGCCAGCAGTTACTCCGGTTCACTTAACTATGGCTACACCTTC	CASSYSGSLNYGYTF
TRBV24-1	NA	few	TRBJ2-3	TGTGCCACCAGTGAGCCCGATTACTCCACAGATACGCAGTATTTT	CATSEPDYSTDTQYF
TRBV28	NA	NA	TRBJ1-6	TGTGCCAGCACATCGCAGGGAACTTCACCCCTCCACTTT	CASTSQGTSPLHF
TRBV9	NA	NA	TRBJ1-1	TGTGCCAGCAGCGTAGAACTCCGGAACACTGAAGCTTTCTTT	CASSVELRNTEAFF
TRBV28	NA	many	TRBJ2-4	TGTGCCAGCAGTCCAAGAAAGGGGCAGGGGATAGCCAAAAACATTCAGTACTTC	CASSPRKGQGIAKNIQYF
TRBV14	TRBD2	NA	TRBJ2-5	TGTGCCAGCAGTCGTACCGGGACTAGCCCAGAGACCCAGTACTTC	CASSRTGTSPETQYF
TRBV27	TRBD1	many	TRBJ1-5	TGTGCCAGCAGCCCTAGACAGGGCCTTCAGCCCCAGCATTTT	CASSPRQGLQPQHF
TRBV10-3	TRBD1	few	TRBJ2-7	TGTGCCACCAACACTAAAGGGGACAGGGGCCACGAGCAGTACTTC	CATNTKGDRGHEQYF
TRBV2	TRBD1	many	TRBJ2-5	TGTGCCAGCAGCGGGTGGGGACCCTCCGGGACAGGGCGTGATTACCAAGAGACCCAGTACTTC	CASSGWGPSGTGRDYQETQYF
TRBV6-1	TRBD1	many	TRBJ2-1	TGTGCCAGCAAACCGGGACAGGGGAACAATGAGCAGTTCTTC	CASKPGQGNNEQFF
TRBV3-1	NA	many	TRBJ2-5	TGTGCCAGCAGCCAAGATAGAGGGCGGATCCAAGAGACCCAGTACTTC	CASSQDRGRIQETQYF
TRBV2	NA	many	TRBJ2-3	TGTGCCAGCAGGGCCCTCGGCACAGATACGCAGTATTTT	CASRALGTDTQYF
TRBV5-1	NA	many	TRBJ2-3	TGCGCCAGCAGCTACGGACTTGAAGGCACAGATACGCAGTATTTT	CASSYGLEGTDTQYF
TRBV24-1	TRBD2	NA	TRBJ2-6	TGTGCCACCGCTACTAGCGGGAGGTCTGGGGCCAACGTCCTGACTTTC	CATATSGRSGANVLTF
TRBV20-1	NA	many	TRBJ1-1	TGCAGTGCTAGAGATGCCGGACGACCCACTGAAGCTTTCTTT	CSARDAGRPTEAFF
TRBV28	NA	many	TRBJ2-7	TGTGCCAGCAGTCCCTCATTGGGGGCTGGGGAACACGAGCAGTACTTC	CASSPSLGAGEHEQYF